These 5 T cell receptor beta chains share one sample of origin, sequenced in a study of blood T cell repertoires in COVID-19 (dated by TCRdb to 2019 to 2021). The library was made by the immunoSEQ multiplex PCR assay. In its TCRdb copy, this immuneACCESS table keeps in-frame sequences only and misses some clones. Where compared with another copy, unresolved V genes explain less than half of these, and the others have no known cause. Here the sample has about 200,000 clones; roughly 89% occur a single time. About 6% of the sample is in the top ten clones. Sequencing was done on a sample of peripheral blood. The source is a man aged 55 to 70 who had recovered from COVID-19.

As for this clone: Other DNA sequences in this specimen translate into the identical CDR3. V usage is TRBV9 and J usage is TRBJ1-1; D unclear. Germline lookup yields CDR1 SGDLS and CDR2 YYNGEE. Trimming left V 1 base short and J 2 bases short, with 6 bases between. This CDR3 has 13 residues. The CDR3 spells CASSVQANTEAFF. The CDR3 DNA follows: TGTGCCAGCAGCGTACAGGCTAACACTGAAGCTTTCTTT.

This rearrangement joins TRBV18 to TRBJ2-5; TRBD1 matches at 8 bases. Germline trimming cut 0 bases from V and 1 base from J; bases unmatched to any gene: 4. The CDR3 is 16 amino acids. The V gene's germline CDR1 is KGHSH and CDR2 LQKENI. The CDR3 bases are TGTGCCAGCTCACCACCGTGGACAGGGCCCCAAGAGACCCAGTACTTC. Protein product: CASSPPWTGPQETQYF. The variable domain in full, completed from reference TRBV18 and TRBJ2-5, reads NAGVMQNPRHLVRRRGQEARLRCSPMKGHSHVYWYRQLPEEGLKFMVYLQKENIIDESGMPKERFSAEFPKEGPSILRIQQVVRGDSAAYFCASSPPWTGPQETQYFGPGTRLLVL.

V usage is TRBV2 and J usage is TRBJ2-7, with TRBD1 matching 11 bases. The CDR3 length is 18 residues. Per the germline V gene, CDR1 is SNHLY and CDR2 is FYNNEI. V shed 8 bases, J shed 1 base, and the junction held 16 bases outside the gene matches. The CDR3 region has the DNA TGTGCCAGCTGGGGTCCGGGACAGGGGGTGGGGTCATCCTACGAGCAGTACTTC. Protein sequence: CASWGPGQGVGSSYEQYF.

V gene TRBV7-3 combines with J gene TRBJ1-1; TRBD1 matches at 8 bases. The CDR3 consists of 13 residues. V shed 3 bases and J 7 bases; nucleotides not matched to a gene: 4. Germline-derived CDR1 and CDR2 are SGHTA and FQGTGA. CDR3 in amino acids: CASSLTDRGEAFF. CDR3 nucleotides: TGTGCCAGCAGCTTGACAGACAGGGGTGAAGCTTTCTTT.

The V gene is TRBV6-6, the J gene TRBJ1-2, with TRBD1 matching 7 bases. Losses at the gene ends were 5 bases for V and 4 bases for J; bases not matched to a gene: 4. This CDR3 is 13 amino acids long. CDR1 is MNHNY, CDR2 SVGAGI, per germline (reference sequence). For the CDR3, the DNA is TGTGCCAGCAGTGAGAGGACAGGCTATGGCTACACCTTC. Translation gives CASSERTGYGYTF.